The source of this TCR beta chain is a study of tumor and adjacent non-tumor tissue in lung cancer. Background on the study: There were approximately twelve adenocarcinoma, a couple of squamous cell carcinoma and 1 small cell lung cancer cases. Findings and limits, study-wide: Compared with tumor, normal lung showed significantly lower TCR diversity.

No cell sorting was done before RNA was extracted from the tissue. Three rounds of nested PCR, following a modified ARM-PCR protocol, produced the TCRbeta library. MiXCR was run by TCRdb on the multiplex PCR reads, yielding one entry per CDR3 protein. The sample carries under 150,000 distinct CDR3 sequences, around 61% recorded once. There are 14 residues in the CDR3. Germline CDR1 reads MNHNS; CDR2 reads SASEGT. Note on this clonotype: Its antigen remains unidentified. A read error may produce the germline difference seen at one junction end.

This sequence originates from a man in his fifties or sixties with small cell lung cancer. The chain recombines TRBV6-1 with TRBJ1-5; D is perhaps TRBD1 (6 bases). The sequenced sample consisted of lung tumor tissue. The CDR3 bases are TGTGCCCGCACCCCAGGGGCGATCAATCAGCCCCAACATTTT. This sequence encodes CARTPGAINQPQHF.